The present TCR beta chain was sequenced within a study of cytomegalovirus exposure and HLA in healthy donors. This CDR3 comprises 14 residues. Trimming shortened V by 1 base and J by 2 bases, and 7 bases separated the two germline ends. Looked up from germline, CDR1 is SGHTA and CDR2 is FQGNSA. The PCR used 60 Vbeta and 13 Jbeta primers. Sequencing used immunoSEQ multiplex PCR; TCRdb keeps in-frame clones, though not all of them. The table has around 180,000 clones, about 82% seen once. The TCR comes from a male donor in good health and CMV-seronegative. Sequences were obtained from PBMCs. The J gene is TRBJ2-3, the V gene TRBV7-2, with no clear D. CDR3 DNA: TGTGCCAGCAGCTTAGGGCGGCTCACAGATACGCAGTATTTT. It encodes CASSLGRLTDTQYF.